Sequencing of this TCR beta chain was carried out in a study of CD8 T cells in Susac syndrome. CDR1 and CDR2 from the germline V gene are SGHVS and FQNEAQ. The CDR3 length is 14 residues. Trimming cost V 1 base and J 1 base, with 7 bases left between them. An input of about 0.5 to 1 ug of RNA was subjected to reverse transcription using random hexamers. TCRdb recomputed calls from the immunoSEQ multiplex PCR reads with MiXCR, one row per CDR3 protein. This sample has hundreds of thousands of distinct CDR3 sequences, with roughly 85% found just once. From blood CD8+ and CD4+ T cells, TCR beta sequences were generated. In its sample, this clonotype was seen once.

The clonotype originates from a human donor with multiple sclerosis. The chain couples TRBV7-8 to TRBJ1-1; D unclear. The material sequenced was CD8+ T cells from PBMCs. The CDR3, as DNA: TGTGCCAGCAGCTTAGGGGTGGGGAACACTGAAGCTTTCTTT. It encodes CASSLGVGNTEAFF.